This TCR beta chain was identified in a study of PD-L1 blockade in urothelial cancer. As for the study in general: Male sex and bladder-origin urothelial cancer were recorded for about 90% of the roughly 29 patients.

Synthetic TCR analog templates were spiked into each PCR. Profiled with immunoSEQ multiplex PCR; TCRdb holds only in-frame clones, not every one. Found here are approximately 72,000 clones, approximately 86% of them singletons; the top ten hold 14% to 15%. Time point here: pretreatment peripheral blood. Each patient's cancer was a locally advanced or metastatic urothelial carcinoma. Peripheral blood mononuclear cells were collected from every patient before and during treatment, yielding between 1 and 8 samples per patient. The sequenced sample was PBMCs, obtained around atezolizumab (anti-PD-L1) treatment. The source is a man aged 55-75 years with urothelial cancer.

The CDR3 bases are TGCGCCAGCAGCAGTAGGACTCACCCTATAGTCAATGAGCAGTTCTTC. Its translation: CASSSRTHPIVNEQFF. V and J are TRBV5-1 and TRBJ2-1; TRBD2 is a possible D gene (5 bases). V gave up 4 bases and J gave up 6 bases, with 20 bases separating them. Germline lookup yields CDR1 SGHRS and CDR2 YFSETQ. The CDR3 loop spans 16 amino acids.